This TCR beta chain is from a study of T cell responses to AZD1222 COVID-19 vaccine. General study findings and limits: There were vaccine-associated CD4 TCRs across spike, dominant at 160-218 and 743-854.

The CDR3 consists of 17 residues. Germline CDR1 and CDR2: SGHRS and YFSETQ. With 1 base clipped from V and 5 bases from J, the junction kept 13 bases outside the gene matches. With regard to this clone: As yet, its antigen is unknown.

Profiled with immunoSEQ multiplex PCR; TCRdb holds only in-frame clones, not every one. The sample lists around 150,000 clones; about four fifths were seen once. The material was peripheral blood, obtained on day 0 of AZD1222 vaccination. V and J are TRBV5-1 and TRBJ1-1; TRBD1 aligns across 8 bases. The TCR comes from an adult in good health. The CDR3 DNA sequence: TGCGCCAGCAGCTTGAATTCTCTTCGGCAGGGGGCGACTGAAGCTTTCTTT. Protein sequence: CASSLNSLRQGATEAFF.